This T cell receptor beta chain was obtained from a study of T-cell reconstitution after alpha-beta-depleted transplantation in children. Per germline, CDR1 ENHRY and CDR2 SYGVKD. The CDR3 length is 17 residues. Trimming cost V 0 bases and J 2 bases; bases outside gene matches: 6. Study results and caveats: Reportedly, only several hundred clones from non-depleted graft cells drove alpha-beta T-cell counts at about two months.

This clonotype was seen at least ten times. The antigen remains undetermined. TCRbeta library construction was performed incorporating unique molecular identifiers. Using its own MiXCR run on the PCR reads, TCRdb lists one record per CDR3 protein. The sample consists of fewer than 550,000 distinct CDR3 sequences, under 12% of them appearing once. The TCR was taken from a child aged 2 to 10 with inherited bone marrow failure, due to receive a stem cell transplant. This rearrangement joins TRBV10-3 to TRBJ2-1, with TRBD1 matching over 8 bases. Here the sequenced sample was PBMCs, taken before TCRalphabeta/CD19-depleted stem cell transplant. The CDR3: CAISESKQGGPYNEQFF. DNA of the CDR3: TGTGCCATCAGTGAGTCGAAACAGGGGGGACCCTACAATGAGCAGTTCTTC.